This T cell receptor beta chain derives from a study of cytomegalovirus exposure and HLA in healthy donors. In the case of this clone: Its antigen is unknown.

Study-level findings and limits: From TCR beta sequences, most subjects' HLA-A and HLA-B alleles were reportedly predicted accurately.

PCR primers comprised 60 Vbeta and 13 Jbeta primers. Libraries were prepared by immunoSEQ multiplex PCR; TCRdb keeps only in-frame clonotypes and omits some of them. The table records approximately 150,000 clones, approximately 84% of them present only once. This clonotype originated in a woman aged 55-69 years in good health and CMV-seropositive. Sequences were obtained from PBMCs.

CDR3 amino acids: CASTHSGSSYEQYF. The CDR3 DNA follows: TGTGCCAGCACCCACTCCGGTAGCTCCTACGAGCAGTACTTC. This sequence joins TRBV7-9 and TRBJ2-7; D not resolved. The CDR3 spans 14 residues. Germline V gene data show CDR1 as SEHNR and CDR2 as FQNEAQ (reference sequence). The V gene lost 7 bases and the J gene lost 0 bases, with 13 bases spanning the gap.